This passage covers 22 T cell receptor beta chains from one sample sequenced in a study of blood T cells in healthy people across ages. It was with a sample-barcoded 5' primer and a J-beta primer mix that a second PCR of roughly 7 to 12 cycles was run. Via MiXCR, TCRdb re-called the 5' RACE reads, giving one row per CDR3 protein. Of about 770,000 distinct CDR3 sequences listed, around 42% are singletons. Sequenced: blood. The receptors originated from a man aged 60-69 years in good health.

This clonotype was detected a few times. The V gene is TRBV11-2, the J gene TRBJ2-5; a weak D match, TRBD2 (7 bases). The CDR3 extends over 14 amino acids. Germline V gene lookup returns CDR1 SGHAT and CDR2 FQNNGV. The ends were cut back, 5 bases at V and 4 bases at J, with 14 bases in the middle. The CDR3 is CASSTVGGAETQYF. The CDR3 DNA reads TGTGCCAGCAGCACAGTAGGGGGGGCAGAGACCCAGTACTTC.

The chain uses TRBV4-3 and TRBJ2-7; D may be TRBD2 (6 bases). Trimming left V 2 bases short and J 2 bases short, with 10 bases between. Germline V gene sequence: CDR1 LGHNA, CDR2 YSLEER. This CDR3 spans 14 amino acids. Here the CDR3 reads CASSQRGETYEQYF. The CDR3 region has the DNA TGCGCCAGCAGCCAACGCGGGGAAACCTACGAGCAGTACTTC.

The chain combines TRBV11-3 with TRBJ1-2; 9 positions match TRBD1. The CDR3 has 16 amino acids. Germline V gives CDR1 SGHNT, CDR2 YENEEA. Trimming cost V 5 bases and J 6 bases; bases outside gene matches: 13. The CDR3 loop reads CASSPIPGQGEDGYTF. The DNA for the CDR3 is TGTGCCAGCAGCCCAATTCCGGGACAGGGTGAGGATGGCTACACCTTC.

The gene calls are TRBV12-3 or TRBV12-4 and TRBJ2-1; either TRBD1 or TRBD2 may fit D (5 bases each). V shed 7 bases and J shed 5 bases, with 15 bases lying between them. The CDR3 length is 14 residues. CDR3 bases: TGTGCCAGCACGTCCGGGACGGATAACAATGAGCAGTTCTTC. This translates into CASTSGTDNNEQFF.

This clonotype was observed at least ten times. V and J are TRBV12-3 or TRBV12-4 and TRBJ2-3; D call uncertain. The germline V and J ends were trimmed by 7 bases and 6 bases, with 8 bases remaining between them. The CDR3 spans 11 residues. The CDR3 nucleotides read TGTGCCAGCACCTCGGGTGATACGCAGTATTTT. Its protein product is CASTSGDTQYF.

This clonotype was detected a few times. In nucleotides, the CDR3 is TGTGCCAGCAGCAGACTAGCGGGGGGCTTCTCCTACGAGCAGTACTTC. The encoded protein is CASSRLAGGFSYEQYF. The rearrangement uses TRBV6-2 or TRBV6-3 and TRBJ2-7; the match to TRBD2 covers 13 bases. This CDR3 is built from 16 residues. The V gene's germline CDR1 is MNHEY and CDR2 SVGEGT. The ends lost 6 bases at V and 0 bases at J; junction bases unmatched: 5.

The J gene is TRBJ2-7, the V gene TRBV7-2; 8 bases match TRBD2. The ends lost 5 bases at V and 0 bases at J; junction bases unmatched: 6. The CDR3 is 15 amino acids. Germline CDR1 SGHTA, CDR2 FQGNSA. CDR3 region: CASSALAGYSYEQYF. CDR3 DNA: TGTGCCAGCAGCGCATTAGCGGGGTACTCCTACGAGCAGTACTTC.

This clonotype was found a few times. The chain carries TRBV6-5 and TRBJ2-5; the D gene is possibly TRBD2 (5 bases). The tail of the sequence fits TRBJ2-7 better, so the J call may be wrong. This CDR3 contains 13 residues. The germline V gene encodes CDR1 MNHEY and CDR2 SVGAGI. CDR3: CASSYEGNYEQYF. The CDR3 DNA reads as TGTGCCAGCAGTTACGAGGGAAACTACGAGCAGTACTTC.

The chain is built from TRBV7-9 and TRBJ2-3, with TRBD1 matching over 7 bases. With 5 bases clipped from V and 2 bases from J, the junction kept 10 bases outside the gene matches. This CDR3 contains 16 residues. Per germline, CDR1 SEHNR and CDR2 FQNEAQ (reference sequence). In DNA, the CDR3 is TGTGCCAGCAGCCCGACCATGGGACAGAACACAGATACGCAGTATTTT. This translates into CASSPTMGQNTDTQYF. Combining the CDR3 with reference TRBV7-9 and TRBJ2-3 gives the whole variable domain DTGVSQNPRHKITKRGQNVTFRCDPISEHNRLYWYRQTLGQGPEFLTYFQNEAQLEKSRLLSDRFSAERPKGSFSTLEIQRTEQGDSAMYLCASSPTMGQNTDTQYFGPGTRLTVL.

This chain joins TRBV7-8 and TRBJ2-1; 7 positions match TRBD1. Per germline, CDR1 SGHVS and CDR2 FQNEAQ. Trimming removed 0 bases from V and 0 bases from J; junction bases left unmatched: 2. This CDR3 spans 16 amino acids. For the CDR3, the DNA is TGTGCCAGCAGCTTAGCCCGGGACAGCTCCTACAATGAGCAGTTCTTC. Its protein product is CASSLARDSSYNEQFF. Based on the CDR3 plus reference TRBV7-8 and TRBJ2-1, the full variable domain is GAGVSQSPRYKVAKRGQDVALRCDPISGHVSLFWYQQALGQGPEFLTYFQNEAQLDKSGLPSDRFFAERPEGSVSTLKIQRTQQEDSAVYLCASSLARDSSYNEQFFGPGTRLTVL.

This clonotype was observed once. J is TRBJ2-6 and V is TRBV7-9, with D perhaps TRBD1 or TRBD2 (5 bases each). The CDR3 is 16 residues long. Germline loops: CDR1 SEHNR, CDR2 FQNEAQ (reference sequence). Trimming took off 0 bases at V and 5 bases at J, with 11 bases between the two ends. The CDR3 DNA reads TGTGCCAGCAGCTTAGCGCTGGGGGTCAGGGCCAACGTCCTGACTTTC. It is translated as CASSLALGVRANVLTF. The full variable domain, with the rest looked up from reference TRBV7-9 and TRBJ2-6, is DTGVSQNPRHKITKRGQNVTFRCDPISEHNRLYWYRQTLGQGPEFLTYFQNEAQLEKSRLLSDRFSAERPKGSFSTLEIQRTEQGDSAMYLCASSLALGVRANVLTFGAGSRLTVL.

The table lists this clonotype with a few counts. The V and J genes are TRBV10-3 and TRBJ2-1; 9 bases map to TRBD1. The germline V gene encodes CDR1 ENHRY and CDR2 SYGVKD. This CDR3 spans 14 amino acids. Trimming took 4 bases from V and 8 from J; bases not matched to a gene: 6. CDR3 sequence (DNA): TGTGCCATCAGTGTGGGACAGGGAATCTATGAGCAGTTCTTC. Translation gives CAISVGQGIYEQFF.

The J gene is TRBJ2-2, the V gene TRBV4-1, with 7 bases aligning to TRBD1. Germline CDR1 and CDR2: MGHRA and YSYEKL. The ends lost 5 bases at V and 4 bases at J; junction bases unmatched: 10. This CDR3 contains 16 residues. The CDR3 sequence: CASSTYGDSPTGELFF. In nucleotides, the CDR3 is TGCGCCAGCAGCACGTATGGGGACAGCCCCACCGGGGAGCTGTTTTTT.

The rearrangement links TRBV27 to TRBJ2-7; D possibly corresponds to TRBD2 (5 bases). V was trimmed by 5 bases and J by 4 bases, leaving 12 bases between them. The CDR3 is made up of 13 amino acids. The germline CDR1 and CDR2 sequences are MNHEY and SMNVEV (reference sequence). CDR3 sequence reads: CASSEYLAYEQYF. CDR3 bases: TGTGCCAGCAGTGAATATCTAGCTTACGAGCAGTACTTC.

Points on this clonotype: This sequence may be a read error, since a much larger clone differs from it by one base. The J gene is TRBJ1-2, the V gene TRBV7-9; D gene ambiguous. The CDR3 consists of 16 residues. Between the trimmed V and J ends, which lost 6 bases and 2 bases, there was a span of 19 bases. Germline-derived CDR1 and CDR2 are SEHNR and FQNEAQ (reference sequence). CDR3 residues: CASRQYSGKVNYGYTF. The CDR3 bases are TGTGCCAGCAGGCAATATTCGGGGAAAGTAAACTATGGCTACACCTTC.

J is TRBJ2-1 and V is TRBV7-9; no definite D call. TRBJ2-7 explains the end of the DNA better; the J call may be wrong. Germline V lookup: CDR1 SEHNR, CDR2 FQNEAQ (reference sequence). There are 10 residues in the CDR3. CDR3 coding DNA: TGTGCCAACATCGACAATGAGCAGTACTTC. Translated: CANIDNEQYF.

In its sample, this clonotype was seen once. The gene calls are TRBV20-1 and TRBJ2-3; 9 bases are a match to TRBD2. CDR1 DFQATT and CDR2 SNEGSKA come from the germline V gene (reference sequence). The V segment lost 6 bases and the J segment 0 bases; nucleotides outside the gene matches: 25. CDR3 length equals 21 residues. The DNA for the CDR3 is TGCAGTGCCACCGCTGGACGGGGGAAGAGCGGGGGGCCGGATAGCACAGATACGCAGTATTTT. This codes for CSATAGRGKSGGPDSTDTQYF.

This clonotype occurred a few times. The genes are TRBV29-1 and TRBJ2-1; D remains ambiguous. This CDR3 has 14 amino acids. Per the germline V gene, CDR1 is SQVTM and CDR2 is ANQGSEA. Trimming shortened V by 2 bases and J by 1 base, and 9 bases separated the two germline ends. The CDR3 sequence: CSVENAESYNEQFF. For the CDR3, the DNA is TGCAGCGTTGAAAATGCAGAGTCCTACAATGAGCAGTTCTTC.

The chain carries TRBV6-2 or TRBV6-3 and TRBJ2-3, with 7 bases lining up with TRBD2. With V trimmed by 8 bases and J by 1 base, 3 bases remained unmatched. This CDR3 is built from 13 residues. The germline CDR1 and CDR2 sequences are MNHEY and SVGEGT. The CDR3 bases are TGTGCCAGCCACCGGGGGGGCACAGATACGCAGTATTTT. As protein: CASHRGGTDTQYF.

The gene calls are TRBV9 and TRBJ2-1, with TRBD1 matching 7 bases. With V trimmed by 4 bases and J by 6 bases, 10 bases remained unmatched. CDR1 and CDR2 from the germline V gene are SGDLS and YYNGEE. The CDR3 sequence is 15 residues long. DNA of the CDR3: TGTGCCAGCAGCTACGACAGGGCCCCTACCAATGAGCAGTTCTTC. This codes for CASSYDRAPTNEQFF.

The genes are TRBV4-1 and TRBJ1-2; maybe TRBD1 (5 bases). The germline gives CDR1 MGHRA, CDR2 YSYEKL. CDR3 length: 15 residues. V was pared by 3 bases and J by 4 bases, with 15 bases between. CDR3 residues: CASSQGDQEIYGYTF. In DNA form, the CDR3 reads TGCGCCAGCAGCCAGGGGGATCAGGAGATCTATGGCTACACCTTC.

J is TRBJ2-6 and V is TRBV5-6; D remains unclear. Germline-derived CDR1 and CDR2 are SGHDT and YYEEEE. The CDR3 spans 18 residues. Deletions cut 4 bases from V and 0 bases from J, with 17 bases between. The CDR3 coding sequence is TGTGCCAGCAGCCCTGGGTTCAGGATAATCTCTGGGGCCAACGTCCTGACTTTC. Encoded protein: CASSPGFRIISGANVLTF.